Listed below are T cell receptor beta chains from one sample, sequenced in a study of blood T cell repertoires in COVID-19. Measured with immunoSEQ multiplex PCR; TCRdb has only the in-frame clones, and not every one. The sample carries 130,000 or so clones, approximately 88% recorded once. The sample was peripheral blood. Source of these receptors: a man aged 60 to 75 with acute or convalescent COVID-19. Both conserved end residues are part of each CDR3.

V gene	CDR3 length	J gene	CDR3 protein
TRBV2	14	TRBJ2-5	CASSQTDAAETQYF
TRBV6-1	15	TRBJ2-1	CASSEAGQHYNEQFF
TRBV6-1	15	TRBJ2-3	CASSDVGGGRDTQYF
TRBV5-6	13	TRBJ2-5	CASRVGGSETQYF
TRBV18	15	TRBJ2-2	CASSASGRGTGELFF
TRBV9	13	TRBJ2-5	CASSGSGPRTQYF
TRBV3-1/TRBV3-2	13	TRBJ2-7	CASSQTGAREQYF
TRBV2	14	TRBJ2-7	CASSENRGLYEQYF
TRBV7-9	14	TRBJ2-7	CASNIASGTYEQYF
TRBV5-1	14	TRBJ2-1	CASSFTTSRNEQFF
TRBV12-3/TRBV12-4	12	TRBJ1-2	CASSLSGVGYTF
TRBV10-1	15	TRBJ2-3	CASSVGNQGPDTQYF
TRBV27	13	TRBJ1-2	CASRGQQNYGYTF
TRBV24-1	16	TRBJ1-4	CATSGVIRGENEKLFF
TRBV14	15	TRBJ1-2	CASSQGFRGFYGYTF
TRBV7-8	14	TRBJ1-1	CASSRGTANTEAFF
TRBV3-1/TRBV3-2	14	TRBJ2-5	CASSQGGGGETQYF
TRBV5-1	15	TRBJ2-7	CASSLFGSPSYEQYF
TRBV6-5	13	TRBJ2-7	CASRTSGPYEQYF
TRBV19	14	TRBJ2-1	CASSFAGGDNEQFF
TRBV3-1/TRBV3-2	13	TRBJ2-3	CASSQVGADTQYF
TRBV11-2	12	TRBJ2-7	CASSLIANEQYF
TRBV7-2	16	TRBJ2-4	CASSQRKDRAYYIQYF
TRBV5-1	15	TRBJ2-5	CASNSQRGHQETQYF
TRBV6-5	15	TRBJ2-1	CASSSRQAAYNEQFF
TRBV7-9	16	TRBJ2-7	CASSLEGQGGSSEQYF
TRBV6-4	15	TRBJ2-1	CASSVEQGAYNEQFF
TRBV11-1	14	TRBJ1-3	CASTADSSGNTIYF
TRBV5-1	14	TRBJ2-7	CASSLDQGAREQYF
TRBV21-1	16	TRBJ1-5	CASRQQCPDGNQPQHF
TRBV27	14	TRBJ1-1	CASSGTRGSTEAFF
TRBV11-2	15	TRBJ2-7	CASTTGPGQGYEQYF
TRBV5-4	14	TRBJ2-7	CASSYGTGGYEQYF
TRBV19	16	TRBJ2-2	CASSPFAGSNTGELFF
TRBV28	13	TRBJ2-7	CATHGQYTYEQYF
TRBV9	16	TRBJ2-7	CASSVLETGAYYEQYF
TRBV9	13	TRBJ1-2	CASSGLLEVGYTF
TRBV6-5	14	TRBJ1-1	CASSYRQANTEAFF
TRBV6-5	13	TRBJ2-1	CASKAPGYNEQFF
TRBV5-8	15	TRBJ2-7	CASSLTDRASYEQYF
TRBV19	17	TRBJ2-2	CASTPGWPSGRTGELFF
TRBV11-2	13	TRBJ1-3	CASKPGGRNTIYF
TRBV5-7	16	TRBJ2-7	CASSKDGTRSSYEQYF
TRBV3-1/TRBV3-2	15	TRBJ2-3	CASSQKRDSTDTQYF
TRBV5-6	13	TRBJ2-7	CASSLGQVYEQYF
TRBV21-1	15	TRBJ2-7	CASRDRKRLTYEQYF
TRBV5-1	15	TRBJ1-4	CASSLAGTRNEKLFF
TRBV4-1	17	TRBJ1-3	CASSRLGLSYSGNTIYF
TRBV7-2	14	TRBJ2-5	CASSLSPGQETQYF
TRBV5-1	15	TRBJ1-1	CASSLTGASNTEAFF
TRBV9	17	TRBJ1-3	CASSVRAGGFSGNTIYF